The 21 T cell receptor beta chains in this list originate from one sample, sequenced in a study of Graves' ophthalmopathy and Graves' hyperthyroidism. CDR3 regions of TCR beta were amplified from RNA transcripts. Following a first-round RT-PCR that used HTBI primers, a second-round multiplex PCR was carried out. TCRdb used MiXCR to reprocess the multiplex PCR reads, holding one entry per CDR3 protein. In the table there are around 51,000 distinct CDR3 sequences, 50% of which are singletons. Sequences were obtained from peripheral blood. These receptor sequences come from an adult man with Graves' ophthalmopathy.

This clonotype rates as medium-sized (0.01 to 0.1%). The chain's CDR3 is CASSYSDYGYTF. The CDR3 DNA is TGTGCCAGTAGTTATTCCGACTATGGCTACACCTTC. The rearrangement joins TRBV19 to TRBJ1-2; D is unclear. V lost 5 bases, J lost 3 bases, and 7 bases lay in between. The CDR3 consists of 12 residues. Germline V lookup: CDR1 LNHDA, CDR2 SQIVND (reference sequence).

V usage is TRBV4-2 and J usage is TRBJ2-5, with D possibly being TRBD2 (6 bases). The J call may not be correct, given that the DNA end is closer to TRBJ2-1. The CDR3 has 16 residues. Germline values: CDR1 LGHNA, CDR2 YNFKEQ. The DNA of the CDR3 is TGTGCCAGCAGCCAAGATGCGGACTACAACCAAGAGACCCAGTTCTTC. Protein: CASSQDADYNQETQFF.

In regard to this clonotype: A single base separates this from a much larger clone, so it may be a read error. The V call is TRBV4-1, the J call TRBJ1-1; no clear D gene. The V and J ends lost 2 bases and 7 bases respectively, with 17 bases between them. The CDR3 has 15 amino acids. From germline, CDR1 is MGHRA and CDR2 YSYEKL. The CDR3 DNA is TGCGCCAGCAGCCAAACCCAAGCGAATGACGGTGAAGCTTTCTTT. Translated: CASSQTQANDGEAFF.

Details on this clonotype: At one end, the junction sequence differs from germline, possibly due to a read error. This chain connects TRBV7-7 to TRBJ2-1; D is unclear. CDR3 size: 14 residues. Per germline, CDR1 SSHAT and CDR2 FNYEAQ (reference sequence). The CDR3: CASSSGPDTDTQFF. In DNA, the CDR3 is TGTGCTAGCAGCTCAGGACCAGACACAGATACGCAGTTCTTC.

Notes on this clonotype: Germline and junction disagree at one end, which may indicate a read error. The CDR3 coding sequence is TGTGCCAACAGCGGGCGCCAGGAGCAGTACTTC. Its translation is CANSGRQEQYF. J is TRBJ2-7 and V is TRBV7-9, with D possibly matching TRBD2 (6 bases). The CDR3 is 11 amino acids. CDR1 is SEHNR, CDR2 FQNEAQ, per germline (reference sequence).

There are a few counts of this clonotype. The chain joins TRBV18 to TRBJ1-2; D is uncertain. V lost 6 bases to trimming and J lost 4 bases, with 18 bases between them. This CDR3 comprises 15 residues. In germline, CDR1 is KGHSH, CDR2 LQKENI. The CDR3 loop is CASSPPEGKLYGYTF. The CDR3 region has the DNA TGTGCCAGCTCCCCGCCCGAGGGAAAACTCTATGGCTACACCTTC.

This chain links TRBV7-3 with TRBJ2-7, with D tentatively TRBD2 (5 bases). Per the germline V gene, CDR1 is SGHTA and CDR2 is FQGTGA. The V end was cut by 5 bases, the J end by 5 bases, with 22 bases between. This CDR3 is 16 amino acids long. The CDR3 here is CASSQEVRGNGNEQYF. CDR3 DNA sequence: TGTGCCAGCAGCCAAGAGGTTCGAGGGAACGGTAACGAGCAGTACTTC.

This chain uses TRBV12-3 or TRBV12-4 with TRBJ2-2, with TRBD2 matching over 8 bases. Germline trimming cut 7 bases from V and 7 bases from J; bases unmatched to any gene: 14. CDR3 length: 16 amino acids. The CDR3 loop reads CASNVAGYGVFGELFF. For the CDR3, the DNA is TGTGCCAGCAACGTAGCGGGATACGGGGTCTTCGGGGAGCTGTTTTTT.

This chain uses TRBV2 with TRBJ1-5; D unclear. V lost 3 bases and J 4 bases, leaving 13 bases between the germline ends. Germline CDR1 and CDR2: SNHLY and FYNNEI. This CDR3 has 15 amino acids. The DNA for the CDR3 is TGTGCCAGCAGTGAGAAGGAAGGCAGAAATCAGCCCCAGCATTTT. It codes for CASSEKEGRNQPQHF.

This clonotype was seen only a few times. This sequence joins TRBV7-2 and TRBJ1-4; TRBD1 is a possible D gene (5 bases). Trimming took off 4 bases at V and 8 bases at J, with 11 bases between the two ends. This CDR3 region has 13 residues. CDR1 is SGHTA, CDR2 FQGNSA, per germline. The CDR3 loop reads CASSSPGREKLFF. CDR3 DNA: TGTGCCAGCAGCTCCCCAGGGCGAGAAAAACTGTTTTTT.

This clonotype has just a few counts. J is TRBJ2-5 and V is TRBV20-1, with 11 bases that match TRBD1. V lost 0 bases and J lost 1; bases outside the gene matches: 4. Germline loops: CDR1 DFQATT, CDR2 SNEGSKA (reference sequence). The CDR3 extends over 16 amino acids. CDR3 DNA: TGCAGTGCTAGAGATCCCGGGACAGGGGGCCAAGAGACCCAGTACTTC. It codes for CSARDPGTGGQETQYF.

This clonotype was seen many times. This chain connects TRBV11-2 to TRBJ2-7, with D maybe TRBD1 (6 bases). Germline lookup yields CDR1 SGHAT and CDR2 FQNNGV. The V end lost 5 bases, the J end lost 7 bases, and 15 bases lay between the germline ends. This CDR3 spans 13 amino acids. CDR3: CASSQDRPREQYF. CDR3 bases: TGTGCCAGCAGCCAAGACAGGCCCAGGGAGCAGTACTTC. The full variable domain, with the rest looked up from reference TRBV11-2 and TRBJ2-7, is EAGVAQSPRYKIIEKRQSVAFWCNPISGHATLYWYQQILGQGPKLLIQFQNNGVVDDSQLPKDRFSAERLKGVDSTLKIQPAKLEDSAVYLCASSQDRPREQYFGPGTRLTVT.

The chain employs TRBV7-2 and TRBJ2-7; TRBD2 might be the D (5 bases). V was trimmed by 5 bases and J by 0 bases, leaving 11 bases between them. The CDR3 contains 14 residues. Per the germline V gene, CDR1 is SGHTA and CDR2 is FQGNSA. The CDR3 nucleotides read TGTGCCAGCAGCCCTAGCAGGAGCTCCTACGAGCAGTACTTC. Its protein product is CASSPSRSSYEQYF. The variable domain in full, completed from reference TRBV7-2 and TRBJ2-7, reads GAGVSQSPSNKVTEKGKDVELRCDPISGHTALYWYRQSLGQGLEFLIYFQGNSAPDKSGLPSDRFSAERTGGSVSTLTIQRTQQEDSAVYLCASSPSRSSYEQYFGPGTRLTVT.

This chain's CDR3 is CASSYLAGRNGYTF. CDR3 in DNA: TGTGCCAGCAGTTACCTAGCGGGGCGGAATGGCTACACCTTC. J is TRBJ1-2 and V is TRBV6-5, with a weak D call TRBD1 (5 bases). Trimming took off 2 bases at V and 6 bases at J, with 13 bases between the two ends. CDR3 length: 14 residues. Germline CDR1 and CDR2: MNHEY and SVGAGI.

The genes are TRBV19 and TRBJ1-4; D call uncertain. This CDR3 region has 14 residues. Looked up from germline, CDR1 is LNHDA and CDR2 is SQIVND (reference sequence). Trimming removed 4 bases from V and 7 bases from J, with 13 bases in between. CDR3 bases: TGTGCCAGTAGTAAGGTCGGAGCGCCTGAAAAACTGTTTTTT. Encoded protein: CASSKVGAPEKLFF.

Notes on this clonotype: The CDR3 does not end in the conserved phenylalanine or tryptophan, so this is likely a read error. The DNA is left out, because the CDR3 cannot be placed on it with certainty; the CDR3 is given as TCRdb lists it. The chain employs TRBV20-1 and TRBJ2-7. Germline V gene data show CDR1 as DFQATT and CDR2 as SNEGSKA (reference sequence). Including both end residues, the CDR3 is 14 amino acids long. The chain's CDR3 is CSARDLSQPYEQYI.

This clonotype showed up many times. This chain connects TRBV6-5 to TRBJ1-5, with a possible D match to TRBD1 (6 bases). Germline-derived CDR1 and CDR2 are MNHEY and SVGAGI. The CDR3 is 15 residues long. V lost 6 bases to trimming and J lost 0 bases, with 12 bases between them. The chain's CDR3 is CASRPTGSSNQPQHF. CDR3 DNA sequence: TGTGCCAGCAGGCCTACAGGGTCTAGCAATCAGCCCCAGCATTTT.

This clonotype was picked up many times. The V gene is TRBV5-1, the J gene TRBJ1-2; TRBD1 matches at 10 bases. The CDR3 is made up of 17 amino acids. The junction had 10 bases not matched to a gene; V was cut back by 2 bases and J by 3 bases. Germline CDR1 and CDR2: SGHRS and YFSETQ. The CDR3, as DNA: TGCGCCAGCAGCTTAACCGGGACAGGGGAGGACCACTATGGCTACACCTTC. It translates to CASSLTGTGEDHYGYTF.

This clonotype appeared many times. V is TRBV7-8 and J is TRBJ1-1; tentatively, D is TRBD1 (5 bases). This CDR3 comprises 15 residues. Trimming pared 5 bases from V and 3 bases from J, leaving 16 bases between. Germline-derived CDR1 and CDR2 are SGHVS and FQNEAQ. The CDR3 DNA follows: TGTGCCAGCAGCCCGCAGGGTAGACTGGACACTGAAGCTTTCTTT. Its protein product is CASSPQGRLDTEAFF.

This clonotype was observed once. The genes are TRBV10-3 and TRBJ1-2, with unresolved D. The germline gives CDR1 ENHRY, CDR2 SYGVKD. Trimming shortened V by 2 bases and J by 7 bases, and 17 bases separated the two germline ends. CDR3 size: 15 residues. DNA of the CDR3: TGTGCCATCAGTGAGAGGACTAGTACATATCGTGGCTACACCTTC. Translation: CAISERTSTYRGYTF.

This clonotype was counted at least ten times. The J gene is TRBJ2-3, the V gene TRBV20-1; TRBD2 agrees at 12 bases. V was pared by 3 bases and J by 4 bases, with 11 bases of the junction left unmatched. The germline CDR1 and CDR2 sequences are DFQATT and SNEGSKA (reference sequence). The CDR3 covers 17 residues. In DNA, the CDR3 is TGCAGTGCTAGTATCCCCCTAGCGGGGGGGCCAGCAGATACGCAGTATTTT. It translates to CSASIPLAGGPADTQYF.